These T cell receptor beta chains were read from a single sample in a study of shared clonotypes between healthy human individuals. Data came from immunoSEQ multiplex PCR; TCRdb stores just in-frame clones and leaves some out. Here the sample spans some 2.1 million clones, approximately 95% being singletons. What was sequenced was naive CD4+ T cells sorted from blood. All receptors derive from a man younger than 30 in good health. Both conserved end residues are part of each CDR3. A D gene is named only where the DNA matches it firmly. Clone size is stated in some rows and not others, as once, few, many or a class when expanded.

J gene | V gene | D gene | clone size | CDR3 DNA | CDR3 protein
TRBJ2-7 | TRBV19 | NA | once | TGTGCCAGTAGTAACGTCCGAGACGGAGCCTACGAGCAGTACTTC | CASSNVRDGAYEQYF
TRBJ2-7 | TRBV11-2 | TRBD1 | NA | TGTGCCAGCAGCCCTGGACAGGGGGCGCGATTAGGATACTTC | CASSPGQGARLGYF
TRBJ1-1 | TRBV27 | TRBD1 | NA | TGTGCCAGCAGTCCTAGTGACAGGGGAAAAGTAGTAGCTTTCTTT | CASSPSDRGKVVAFF
TRBJ1-4 | TRBV2 | NA | NA | TGTGCCAGCATCTTGGACGCGTATTTTGAAAAACTGTTTTTT | CASILDAYFEKLFF
TRBJ2-7 | TRBV19 | NA | once | TGTGCCAGTAGTATAGGTGGCAGCGTTTCCTACGAGCAGTACTTC | CASSIGGSVSYEQYF
TRBJ2-1 | TRBV7-9 | NA | NA | TGTGCCAGCAGCTTATTTAGTGAGCAGTTCTTC | CASSLFSEQFF
TRBJ2-1 | TRBV7-2 | TRBD1 | NA | TGTGCCACCAGGACAGGGGACTACAATGAGCAGTTCTTC | CATRTGDYNEQFF
TRBJ1-4 | TRBV7-2 | NA | few | TGTGCCAGCAGCTTAGCGCCGGGCACTAATGAAAAACTGTTTTTT | CASSLAPGTNEKLFF
TRBJ2-3 | TRBV5-1 | NA | NA | TGCGCCAGCAGAGGGTCACGATGGGCAGATACGCAGTATTTT | CASRGSRWADTQYF
TRBJ1-1 | TRBV7-9 | TRBD1 | NA | TGTGCCAGCAGCTTAGTTGGAGGGGGCGGCACTGAAGCTTTCTTT | CASSLVGGGGTEAFF
TRBJ2-3 | TRBV11-2 | NA | NA | TGTGCCAGCAGCTTCTTACGGGGGTATTCCACAGATACGCAGTATTTT | CASSFLRGYSTDTQYF
TRBJ2-1 | TRBV9 | NA | NA | TGTGCCAGCAGCCCAACTAGCTCCTACAATGAGCAGTTCTTC | CASSPTSSYNEQFF
TRBJ1-5 | TRBV4-1 | NA | NA | TGCGCCAGCAGCCAAGAGGGCGGGGGCAATCAGCCCCAGCATTTT | CASSQEGGGNQPQHF
TRBJ2-5 | TRBV7-9 | TRBD1 | NA | TGTGCCAGCAGCCCCGGGACAGGGAGTTTCCAAGGGGAGACCCAGTACTTC | CASSPGTGSFQGETQYF
TRBJ1-2 | TRBV28 | TRBD1 | NA | TGTGCCAGTTCACGGACAGGCCCCTATGGCTACACCTTC | CASSRTGPYGYTF
TRBJ2-5 | TRBV18 | NA | NA | TGTGCCAGCTCGCCCCCTGGGTTCCAAGAGACCCAGTACTTC | CASSPPGFQETQYF
TRBJ2-7 | TRBV5-1 | NA | NA | TGCGCCAGCAGCTTGGCCGCGACAGCCAACGAGCAGTACTTC | CASSLAATANEQYF
TRBJ1-1 | TRBV10-2 | NA | NA | TGCGCCAGCAGTGATCTTTTGATGCCTGGGAATCGGCCGGGGAACACTGAAGCTTTCTTT | CASSDLLMPGNRPGNTEAFF
TRBJ1-1 | TRBV6-1 | NA | NA | TGTGCCAGCAGTGAATTGGGGAACACTGAAGCTTTCTTT | CASSELGNTEAFF
TRBJ2-1 | TRBV30 | NA | NA | TGTGCCTGGAGTCCCCAACAGGGTCTTGAGCAGTTCTTC | CAWSPQQGLEQFF
TRBJ1-2 | TRBV6-5 | NA | NA | TGTGCCAGCCGGGGGTCAAGGACAGCCAACTATGGCTACACCTTC | CASRGSRTANYGYTF
TRBJ2-3 | TRBV4-1 | NA | NA | TGCGCCAGCAGCCAAGATGGAGGGAGGGGGAGCCCCTACACAGATACGCAGTATTTT | CASSQDGGRGSPYTDTQYF
TRBJ1-4 | TRBV11-2 | NA | NA | TGTGCCAGCAGCCAGATGGGGGGTACAACTAATGAAAAACTGTTTTTT | CASSQMGGTTNEKLFF
TRBJ2-7 | TRBV4-1 | TRBD2 | NA | TGCGCCAGCAGCCAGGGAGGACTAGCGGGGGGCCCCAGTTGGGGCGAGCAGTACTTC | CASSQGGLAGGPSWGEQYF
TRBJ2-1 | TRBV10-2 | NA | NA | TGCGCCAGCAGTGAGTCTGGTTTTTCGGGGGAGCAGTTCTTC | CASSESGFSGEQFF
TRBJ1-1 | TRBV2 | NA | NA | TGTGCCAGCAACGGGGGCGAGAACACTGAAGCTTTCTTT | CASNGGENTEAFF
TRBJ2-7 | TRBV6-1 | NA | NA | TGTGCCAGCAGCCGAACGGGCTCCTACGAGCAGTACTTC | CASSRTGSYEQYF
TRBJ2-5 | TRBV5-6 | TRBD1 | NA | TGTGCCAGCAGCCCTGACAGGGGGCGCATGGTTGTGGAGACCCAGTACTTC | CASSPDRGRMVVETQYF
TRBJ2-2 | TRBV4-1 | TRBD1 | NA | TGCGCCAGCAGCCATCGGACAGGGGGATTCAACACCGGGGAGCTGTTTTTT | CASSHRTGGFNTGELFF
TRBJ1-1 | TRBV27 | NA | NA | TGTGCCAGCAGTTTGGGACGCCACACTGAAGCTTTCTTT | CASSLGRHTEAFF
TRBJ2-7 | TRBV18 | TRBD1 | NA | TGTGCCAGCTCACCACCAGGGACAGTAATCGACGAGCAGTACTTC | CASSPPGTVIDEQYF
TRBJ2-7 | TRBV5-4 | TRBD2 | NA | TGTGCCAGCAGCTTCTTGGGAGCGGGAGGCTTCGAGCAGTACTTC | CASSFLGAGGFEQYF
TRBJ2-3 | TRBV28 | TRBD2 | NA | TGTGCCAGCAGTGGAGTTAGCGGGGGGTGGTACACAGATACGCAGTATTTT | CASSGVSGGWYTDTQYF
TRBJ1-6 | TRBV4-3 | NA | NA | TGCGCCAGCAGCCAAGAAGCGCTTAGCTCCTATAATTCACCCCTCCACTTT | CASSQEALSSYNSPLHF
TRBJ2-1 | TRBV5-1 | NA | NA | TGCGCCAGCAGCCCCCTCGCCCAGGCCGGGGGCAATGAGCAGTTCTTC | CASSPLAQAGGNEQFF
TRBJ1-4 | TRBV7-9 | NA | NA | TGTGCCAGCAGCCCCAGGGCGCTCAATGAAAAACTGTTTTTT | CASSPRALNEKLFF
TRBJ2-7 | TRBV6-5 | NA | NA | TGTGCCAGCAGTTACGACAGGACCTACGAGCAGTACTTC | CASSYDRTYEQYF